Listed below are T cell receptor beta chains from one sample, sequenced in a study of metastatic and nonmetastatic thyroid tumors. TCRdb ran MiXCR on the PCR reads. The sample consists of about 82,000 clones, around 12% of them appearing once. The material sequenced was tumor tissue. Receptors originate from a female donor with papillary thyroid cancer or a benign thyroid nodule (not recorded which). Some clones in this sample may be carry-over from other donors' samples. The conserved cysteine and the conserved F or W are not part of the CDR3 here.

V	J	CDR3
TRBV6-1	TRBJ1-2	ASSEVGIGSYYGYT
TRBV5-1	TRBJ2-1	ASSSGTTPSYNEQF
TRBV20-1	TRBJ1-2	SARGQNYGYT
TRBV6-1	TRBJ1-1	ASRRQTAYTEAF
TRBV7-6	TRBJ1-4	ASSPTDLRDEKLF
TRBV6-1	TRBJ1-2	AIRDSLYGYT
TRBV6-1	TRBJ1-1	ASSERQVNTEAF
TRBV29-1	TRBJ2-5	SGGQGESQETQY
TRBV5-1	TRBJ2-7	ASSLTSGSTYEQY
TRBV15	TRBJ2-5	ATSRSRRMGETQY
TRBV5-6	TRBJ1-3	ASSWESDREGNTIY
TRBV2	TRBJ2-5	ASGTGMETQY
TRBV27	TRBJ2-5	VSIYREGETQY
TRBV7-3	TRBJ2-3	ASSPSIGDPLTDTQY
TRBV12-3/TRBV12-4	TRBJ1-4	ASSYRVANEKLF
TRBV27	TRBJ2-3	ASLGPQTGKFTDTQY
TRBV3-1	TRBJ2-7	ASSWGQSSYEQY
TRBV5-1	TRBJ2-7	ASSLPGLGSYEQY
TRBV20-1	TRBJ1-2	SAKQGDGYGYT
TRBV24-1	TRBJ2-3	ATSDLNTDTQY
TRBV19	TRBJ1-2	ASSTPDRPYGYT
TRBV3-1	TRBJ1-3	ASSHLEGVSGNTIY
TRBV12-3/TRBV12-4	TRBJ2-1	ASSFQGGGEQF
TRBV9	TRBJ1-2	ASSVEEDPTWGGYT
TRBV20-1	TRBJ2-2	SARVITSGRLGTCELF
TRBV12-3/TRBV12-4	TRBJ2-1	ASRPHNPGTGAYNEQF
TRBV28	TRBJ1-4	ASSQTGGNEKLF
TRBV6-1	TRBJ2-7	ATKDRVYEQY
TRBV29-1	TRBJ1-2	SVLSNYGYT
TRBV20-1	TRBJ2-5	SARDQSQGTQY
TRBV28	TRBJ2-3	ASTLRGSTSTDTQY
TRBV28	TRBJ1-5	ASIQGGQPQH
TRBV6-1	TRBJ2-7	ASSGGGQFYSSYEQY
TRBV5-1	TRBJ2-5	ASSSSEETQY
TRBV5-1	TRBJ1-1	ASSLAGQGATTEAF
TRBV9	TRBJ2-2	ASSAGTSGNTGELF
TRBV18	TRBJ1-2	ASSPGRNYGYT
TRBV6-1	TRBJ1-2	ASSPGLTAANYGYT
TRBV6-1	TRBJ2-7	ASSDLAGGPYEQY
TRBV7-9	TRBJ1-6	ASSPGAPNSPLH
TRBV7-6	TRBJ2-1	ASSLAGGGNEQF
TRBV6-1	TRBJ2-2	ASRQTSGRVDTGELF
TRBV5-4	TRBJ2-3	ASSSGGGGSTYTQY
TRBV18	TRBJ1-2	ASTGQANYGYT
TRBV2	TRBJ2-2	ASRDTGGAIGELF
TRBV11-1	TRBJ2-1	ASSRGQGNEQF
TRBV2	TRBJ1-2	ASGNSGGRDYT